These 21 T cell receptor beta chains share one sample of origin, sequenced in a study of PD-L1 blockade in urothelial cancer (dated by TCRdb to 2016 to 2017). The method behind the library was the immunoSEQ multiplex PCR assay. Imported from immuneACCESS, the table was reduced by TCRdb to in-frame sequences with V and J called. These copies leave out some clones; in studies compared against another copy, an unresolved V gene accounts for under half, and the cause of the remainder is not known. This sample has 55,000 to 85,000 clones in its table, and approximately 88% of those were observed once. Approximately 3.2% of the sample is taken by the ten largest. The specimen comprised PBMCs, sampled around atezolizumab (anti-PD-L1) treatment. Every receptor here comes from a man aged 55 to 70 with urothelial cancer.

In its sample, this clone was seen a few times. CDR3: CAWSGGRNQPQHF. CDR3 bases: TGTGCCTGGAGTGGAGGCCGCAATCAGCCCCAGCATTTT. The V call is TRBV30, the J call TRBJ1-5; D gene ambiguous. Trimming took 1 base from V and 2 from J, leaving 6 bases between them. Germline V CDR1 and CDR2: GTSNPN, SVGIG (reference sequence). The CDR3 covers 13 residues.

The CDR3 sequence is CASSPQDRSNYGYTF. CDR3 coding DNA: TGTGCCAGCTCACCTCAAGACAGATCTAACTATGGCTACACCTTC. This chain connects TRBV18 to TRBJ1-2; tentatively, D is TRBD1 (5 bases). The CDR3 runs to 15 residues. The germline V gene encodes CDR1 KGHSH and CDR2 LQKENI. Trimming removed 3 bases from V and 0 bases from J, with 11 bases in between.

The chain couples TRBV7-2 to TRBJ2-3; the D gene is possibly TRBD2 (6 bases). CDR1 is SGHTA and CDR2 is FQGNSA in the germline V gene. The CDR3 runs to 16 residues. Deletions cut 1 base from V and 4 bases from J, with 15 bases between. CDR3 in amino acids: CASSLGTGVYADTQYF. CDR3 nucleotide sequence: TGTGCCAGCAGCTTAGGGACGGGGGTGTACGCAGATACGCAGTATTTT.

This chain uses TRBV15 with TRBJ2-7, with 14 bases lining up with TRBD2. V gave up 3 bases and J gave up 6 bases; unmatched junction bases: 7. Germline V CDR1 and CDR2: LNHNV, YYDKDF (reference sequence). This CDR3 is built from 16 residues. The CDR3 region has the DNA TGTGCCACCAGCAGGGGGACTAGCGGGAGTGTAGGCGAGCAGTACTTC. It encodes CATSRGTSGSVGEQYF.

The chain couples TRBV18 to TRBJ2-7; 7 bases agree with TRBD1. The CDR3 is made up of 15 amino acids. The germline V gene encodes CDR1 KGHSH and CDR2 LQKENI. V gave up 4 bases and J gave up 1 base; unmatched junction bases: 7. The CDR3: CASSLSGTESYEQYF. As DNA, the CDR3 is TGTGCCAGCTCACTATCCGGGACAGAGTCCTACGAGCAGTACTTC. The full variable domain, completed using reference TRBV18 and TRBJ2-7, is NAGVMQNPRHLVRRRGQEARLRCSPMKGHSHVYWYRQLPEEGLKFMVYLQKENIIDESGMPKERFSAEFPKEGPSILRIQQVVRGDSAAYFCASSLSGTESYEQYFGPGTRLTVT.

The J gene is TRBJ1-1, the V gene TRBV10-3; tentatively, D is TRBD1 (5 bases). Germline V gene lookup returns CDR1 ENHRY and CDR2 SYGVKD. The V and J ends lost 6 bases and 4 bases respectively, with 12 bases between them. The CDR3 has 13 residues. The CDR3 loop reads CAIRQDRSTEAFF. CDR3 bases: TGTGCCATCAGACAGGACCGAAGCACTGAAGCTTTCTTT.

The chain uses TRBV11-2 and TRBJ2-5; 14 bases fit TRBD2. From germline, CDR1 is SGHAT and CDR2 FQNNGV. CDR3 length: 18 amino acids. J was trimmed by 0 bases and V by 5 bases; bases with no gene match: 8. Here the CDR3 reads CASSLRLAGGPYQETQYF. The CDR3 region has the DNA TGTGCCAGCAGCCTCCGACTAGCGGGAGGGCCGTACCAAGAGACCCAGTACTTC.

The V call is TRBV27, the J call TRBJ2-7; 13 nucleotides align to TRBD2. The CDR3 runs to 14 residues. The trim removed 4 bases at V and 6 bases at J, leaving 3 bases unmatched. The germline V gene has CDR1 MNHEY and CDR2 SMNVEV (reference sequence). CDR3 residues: CASSSGLAGVEQYF. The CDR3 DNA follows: TGTGCCAGCAGTTCAGGACTAGCGGGGGTCGAGCAGTACTTC.

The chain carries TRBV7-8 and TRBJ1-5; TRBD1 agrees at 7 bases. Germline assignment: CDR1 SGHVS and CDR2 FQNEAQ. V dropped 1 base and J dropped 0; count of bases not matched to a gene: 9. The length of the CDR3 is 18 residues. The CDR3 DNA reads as TGTGCCAGCAGCTTAGATGGGACAGCTTTTTATAGCAATCAGCCCCAGCATTTT. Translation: CASSLDGTAFYSNQPQHF.

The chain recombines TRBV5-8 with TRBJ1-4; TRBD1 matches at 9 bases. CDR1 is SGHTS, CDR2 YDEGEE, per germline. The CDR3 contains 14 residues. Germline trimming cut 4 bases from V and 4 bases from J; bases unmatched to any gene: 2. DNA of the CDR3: TGTGCCAGCAGCACAGGGGGCGGTAATGAAAAACTGTTTTTT. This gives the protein CASSTGGGNEKLFF.

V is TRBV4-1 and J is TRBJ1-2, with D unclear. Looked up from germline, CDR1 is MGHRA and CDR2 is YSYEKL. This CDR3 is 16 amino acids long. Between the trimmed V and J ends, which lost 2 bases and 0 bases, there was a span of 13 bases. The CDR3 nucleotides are TGCGCCAGCAGCCAACACGGACGGGGTGCTAACTATGGCTACACCTTC. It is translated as CASSQHGRGANYGYTF.

Here the CDR3 reads CASSSDRGQIDGELFF. DNA for the CDR3: TGTGCCAGCAGTTCCGACAGGGGGCAAATAGACGGGGAGCTGTTTTTT. V usage is TRBV2 and J usage is TRBJ2-2, with 10 nucleotides matching TRBD1. The germline V gene encodes CDR1 SNHLY and CDR2 FYNNEI. Germline trimming cut 5 bases from V and 7 bases from J; bases unmatched to any gene: 10. The CDR3 covers 16 residues. Using reference TRBV2 and TRBJ2-2 for the parts outside the CDR3, the full variable domain is EPEVTQTPSHQVTQMGQEVILRCVPISNHLYFYWYRQILGQKVEFLVSFYNNEISEKSEIFDDQFSVERPDGSNFTLKIRSTKLEDSAMYFCASSSDRGQIDGELFFGEGSRLTVL.

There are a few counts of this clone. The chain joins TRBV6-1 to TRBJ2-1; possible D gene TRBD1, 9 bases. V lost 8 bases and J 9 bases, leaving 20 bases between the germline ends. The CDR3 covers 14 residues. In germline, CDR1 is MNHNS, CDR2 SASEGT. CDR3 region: CASHTGGAGGEQFF. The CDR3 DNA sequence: TGTGCCAGCCATACAGGGGGCGCGGGGGGTGAGCAGTTCTTC.

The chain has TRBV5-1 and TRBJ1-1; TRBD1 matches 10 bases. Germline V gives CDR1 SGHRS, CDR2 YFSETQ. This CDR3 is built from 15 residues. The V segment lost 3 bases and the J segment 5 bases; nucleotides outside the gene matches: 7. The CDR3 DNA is TGCGCCAGCAGCTGGGGGGACAGGGGTGGGACTGAAGCTTTCTTT. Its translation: CASSWGDRGGTEAFF.

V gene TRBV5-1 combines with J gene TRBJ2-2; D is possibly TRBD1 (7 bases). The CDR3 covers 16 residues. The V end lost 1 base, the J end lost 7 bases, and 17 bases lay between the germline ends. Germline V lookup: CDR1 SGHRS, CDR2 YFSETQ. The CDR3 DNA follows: TGCGCCAGCAGCTTGTCTCTGCAGGGGGGCGGCGGGGAGCTGTTTTTT. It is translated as CASSLSLQGGGGELFF.

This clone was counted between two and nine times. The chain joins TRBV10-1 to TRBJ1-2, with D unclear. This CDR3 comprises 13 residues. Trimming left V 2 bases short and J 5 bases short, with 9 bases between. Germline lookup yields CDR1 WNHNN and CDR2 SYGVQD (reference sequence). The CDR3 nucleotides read TGCGCCAGCAGTGAGGCTGCGGGTTATGGCTACACCTTC. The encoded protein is CASSEAAGYGYTF.

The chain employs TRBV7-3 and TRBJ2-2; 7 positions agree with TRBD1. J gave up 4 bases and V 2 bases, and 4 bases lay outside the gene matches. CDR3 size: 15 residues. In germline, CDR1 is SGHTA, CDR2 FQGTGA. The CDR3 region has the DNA TGTGCCAGCAGCTTAGCGGCAGGGGGCACCGGGGAGCTGTTTTTT. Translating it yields CASSLAAGGTGELFF.

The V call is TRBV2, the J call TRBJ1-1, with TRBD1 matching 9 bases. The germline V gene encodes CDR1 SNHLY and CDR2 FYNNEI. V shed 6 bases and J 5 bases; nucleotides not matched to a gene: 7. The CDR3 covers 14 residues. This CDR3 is CASSKQGAGTEAFF. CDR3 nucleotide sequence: TGTGCCAGCAGCAAACAGGGGGCAGGAACTGAAGCTTTCTTT.

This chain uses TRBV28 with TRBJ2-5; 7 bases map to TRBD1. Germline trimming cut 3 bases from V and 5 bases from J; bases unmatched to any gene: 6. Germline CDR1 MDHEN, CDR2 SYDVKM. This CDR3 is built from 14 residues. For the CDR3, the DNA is TGTGCCAGCAGTTTGACAGGGACCGCCGAGACCCAGTACTTC. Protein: CASSLTGTAETQYF.

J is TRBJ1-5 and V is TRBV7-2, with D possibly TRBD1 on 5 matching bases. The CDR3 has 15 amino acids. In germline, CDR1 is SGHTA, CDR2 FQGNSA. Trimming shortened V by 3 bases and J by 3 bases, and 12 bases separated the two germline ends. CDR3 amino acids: CASSLSGGNNQPQHF. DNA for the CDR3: TGTGCCAGCAGCTTGAGTGGGGGGAACAATCAGCCCCAGCATTTT.

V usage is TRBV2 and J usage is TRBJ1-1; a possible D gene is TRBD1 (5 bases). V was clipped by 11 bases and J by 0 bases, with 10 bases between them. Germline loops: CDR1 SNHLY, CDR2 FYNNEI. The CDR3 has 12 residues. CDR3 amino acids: CAVGGMNTEAFF. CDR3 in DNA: TGTGCCGTCGGGGGGATGAACACTGAAGCTTTCTTT. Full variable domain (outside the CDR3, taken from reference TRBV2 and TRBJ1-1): EPEVTQTPSHQVTQMGQEVILRCVPISNHLYFYWYRQILGQKVEFLVSFYNNEISEKSEIFDDQFSVERPDGSNFTLKIRSTKLEDSAMYFCAVGGMNTEAFFGQGTRLTVV.